This T cell receptor (beta chain) was recorded in a study of T cell responses to AZD1222 COVID-19 vaccine. Study overall: Doses given second, at about 4 or about 12 weeks, were pooled. Findings and caveats of the study: No repertoire was sampled before or during the peak T cell response, only after it. Females made up more of the donors, who were largely white British, and clonal diversity may have come out too low.

About this clone itself: Its specificity is not known.

Clones were read by immunoSEQ multiplex PCR, and TCRdb kept only the in-frame ones, dropping some. The table includes roughly 120,000 clones, 75% to 90% detected once. V was trimmed by 4 bases and J by 7 bases, leaving 6 bases between them. This CDR3 comprises 11 residues. Germline CDR1 is SGDLS and CDR2 is YYNGEE. The sequences come from peripheral blood, collected on day 0 of AZD1222 vaccination. The sequence was obtained from an adult in good health. The V gene is TRBV9, the J gene TRBJ2-1, with a weak D call TRBD1 (5 bases). The CDR3 DNA reads TGTGCCAGCAGCCCAGGGAATGAGCAGTTCTTC. It yields the protein CASSPGNEQFF.